This record looks at one TCR beta chain sequence and its context. The entry originates in a study of blood T cell repertoires in COVID-19. The study recruited people aged roughly 18 to 89 years across roughly 25 US areas. Participants reported their clinical history, and cohort assignment relied on those reports. The method was immunoSEQ multiplex PCR; TCRdb's version includes in-frame clones alone and lacks a portion of them. Of 400,000 to 550,000 clones in the sample, around 90% were seen once. CDR1 is SNHLY, CDR2 FYNNEI, per germline. V was shortened by 6 bases and J by 4 bases, with 10 bases between the two germline ends. CDR3 length: 12 residues.

The TCR originated in a woman under 30 with acute COVID-19. This chain links TRBV2 with TRBJ2-7, with D possibly being TRBD1 (6 bases). The sequencing input was PBMCs or T cells enriched from blood (not recorded which). Written as DNA, the CDR3 is TGTGCCAGCAGAACTCAGGGGTACGAGCAGTACTTC. It encodes CASRTQGYEQYF. The complete variable domain, with remaining parts taken from reference TRBV2 and TRBJ2-7, reads EPEVTQTPSHQVTQMGQEVILRCVPISNHLYFYWYRQILGQKVEFLVSFYNNEISEKSEIFDDQFSVERPDGSNFTLKIRSTKLEDSAMYFCASRTQGYEQYFGPGTRLTVT.